This note documents a single T cell receptor (beta chain) sequence. The sample comes from a study of blood T cell repertoires in COVID-19. Across the whole study: COVID-19 samples, acute and convalescent, were from the United States, Italy and Spain. PBMCs, B-cell-depleted T cells, or T cells were the source of the cDNA or gDNA that made up the material.

Original analysis: Reference gene primer amplification gave estimated nucleated cell counts. Sequencing used immunoSEQ multiplex PCR; TCRdb keeps in-frame clones, though not all of them. V, J and clone size are those of that table, while D and trimming were read from the DNA. The sample carries some 200,000 clones, approximately 84% recorded once. The CDR3 is 13 amino acids. Per germline, CDR1 SNHLY and CDR2 FYNNEI. Trimming removed 8 bases from V and 1 base from J; junction bases left unmatched: 2. The TCR originated in a woman aged 55-69 years with acute or convalescent COVID-19. Sequenced: peripheral blood. The J gene is TRBJ2-3, the V gene TRBV2; 8 bases align to TRBD2. The CDR3 coding sequence is TGTGCCAGCCGGCGGGGGGGCACAGATACGCAGTATTTT. This translates into CASRRGGTDTQYF.